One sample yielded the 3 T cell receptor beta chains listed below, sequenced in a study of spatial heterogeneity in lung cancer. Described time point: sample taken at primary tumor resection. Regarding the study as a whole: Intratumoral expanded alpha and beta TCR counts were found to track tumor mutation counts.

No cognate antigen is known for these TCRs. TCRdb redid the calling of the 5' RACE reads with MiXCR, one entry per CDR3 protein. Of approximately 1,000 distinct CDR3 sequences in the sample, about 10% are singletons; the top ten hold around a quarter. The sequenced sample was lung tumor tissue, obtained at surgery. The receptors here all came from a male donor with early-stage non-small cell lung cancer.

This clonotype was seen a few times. The CDR3 loop is CASSVGFGDLKTQYF. The CDR3 DNA reads TGTGCCAGCAGCGTGGGATTTGGTGATTTGAAGACCCAGTACTTC. V gene TRBV9 combines with J gene TRBJ2-5; unclear D gene. The V gene's germline CDR1 is SGDLS and CDR2 YYNGEE. This CDR3 is 15 amino acids long. V was cut by 2 bases and J by 6 bases, with 17 bases left in between. Combining the CDR3 with reference TRBV9 and TRBJ2-5 gives the whole variable domain DSGVTQTPKHLITATGQRVTLRCSPRSGDLSVYWYQQSLDQGLQFLIQYYNGEERAKGNILERFSAQQFPDLHSELNLSSLELGDSALYFCASSVGFGDLKTQYFGPGTRLLVL.

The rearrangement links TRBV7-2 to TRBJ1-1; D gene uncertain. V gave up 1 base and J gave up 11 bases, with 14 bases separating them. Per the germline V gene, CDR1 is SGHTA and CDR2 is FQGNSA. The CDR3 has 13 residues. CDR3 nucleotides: TGTGCCAGCAGCTTAGGGCCCGGCCAGTTTGCTTTCTTT. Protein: CASSLGPGQFAFF.

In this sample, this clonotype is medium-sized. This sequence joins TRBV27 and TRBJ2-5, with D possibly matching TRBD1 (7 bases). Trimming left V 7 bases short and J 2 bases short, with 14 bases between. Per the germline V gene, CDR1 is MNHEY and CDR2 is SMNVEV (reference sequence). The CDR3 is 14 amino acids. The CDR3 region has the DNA TGTGCCAGCATGGGCAGGGGGGCTCAAGAGACCCAGTACTTC. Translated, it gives CASMGRGAQETQYF.